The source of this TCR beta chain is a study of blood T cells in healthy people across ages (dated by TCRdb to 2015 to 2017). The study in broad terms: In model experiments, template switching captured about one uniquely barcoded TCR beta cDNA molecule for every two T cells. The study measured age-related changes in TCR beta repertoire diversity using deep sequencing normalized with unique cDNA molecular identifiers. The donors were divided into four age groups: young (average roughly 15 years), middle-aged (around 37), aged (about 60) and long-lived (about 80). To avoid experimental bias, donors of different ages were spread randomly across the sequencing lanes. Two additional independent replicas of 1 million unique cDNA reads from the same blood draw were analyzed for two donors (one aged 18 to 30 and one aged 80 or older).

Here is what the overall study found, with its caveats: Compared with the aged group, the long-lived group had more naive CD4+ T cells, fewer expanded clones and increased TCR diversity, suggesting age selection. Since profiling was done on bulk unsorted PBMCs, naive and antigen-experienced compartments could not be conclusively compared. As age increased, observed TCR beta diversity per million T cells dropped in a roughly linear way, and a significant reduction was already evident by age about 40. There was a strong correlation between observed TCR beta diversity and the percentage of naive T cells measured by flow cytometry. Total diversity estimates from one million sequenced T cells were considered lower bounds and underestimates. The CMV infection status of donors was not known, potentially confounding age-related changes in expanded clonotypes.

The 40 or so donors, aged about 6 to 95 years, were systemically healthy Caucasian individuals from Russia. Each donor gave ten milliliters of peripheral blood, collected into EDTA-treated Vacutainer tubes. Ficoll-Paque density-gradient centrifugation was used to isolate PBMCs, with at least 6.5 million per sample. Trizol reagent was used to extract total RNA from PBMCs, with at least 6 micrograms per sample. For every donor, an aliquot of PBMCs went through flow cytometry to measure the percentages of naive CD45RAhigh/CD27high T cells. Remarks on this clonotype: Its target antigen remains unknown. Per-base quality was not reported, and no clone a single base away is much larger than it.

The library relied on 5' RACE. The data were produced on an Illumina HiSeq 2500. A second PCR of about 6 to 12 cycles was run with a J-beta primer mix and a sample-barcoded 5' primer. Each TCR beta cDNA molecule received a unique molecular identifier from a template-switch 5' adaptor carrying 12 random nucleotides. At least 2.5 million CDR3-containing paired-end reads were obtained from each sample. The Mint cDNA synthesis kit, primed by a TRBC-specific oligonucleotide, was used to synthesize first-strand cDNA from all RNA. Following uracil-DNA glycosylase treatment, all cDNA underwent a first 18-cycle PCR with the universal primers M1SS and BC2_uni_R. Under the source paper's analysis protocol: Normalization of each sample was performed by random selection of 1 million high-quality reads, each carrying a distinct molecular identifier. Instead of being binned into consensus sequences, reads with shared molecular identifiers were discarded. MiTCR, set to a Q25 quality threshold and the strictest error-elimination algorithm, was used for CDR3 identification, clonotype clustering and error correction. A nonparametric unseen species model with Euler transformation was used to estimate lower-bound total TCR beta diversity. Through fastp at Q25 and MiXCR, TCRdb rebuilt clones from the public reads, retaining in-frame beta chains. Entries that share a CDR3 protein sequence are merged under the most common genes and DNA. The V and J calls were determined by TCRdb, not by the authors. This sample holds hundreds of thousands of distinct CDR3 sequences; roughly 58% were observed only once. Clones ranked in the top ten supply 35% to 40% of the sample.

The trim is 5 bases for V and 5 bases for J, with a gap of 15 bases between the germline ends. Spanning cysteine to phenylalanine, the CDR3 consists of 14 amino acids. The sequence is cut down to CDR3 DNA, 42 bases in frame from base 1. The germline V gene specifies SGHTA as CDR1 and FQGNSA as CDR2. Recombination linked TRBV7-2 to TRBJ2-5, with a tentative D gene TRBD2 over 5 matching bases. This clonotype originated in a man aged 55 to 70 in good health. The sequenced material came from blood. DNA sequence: TGTGCCAGCAGCCCTTACTTTAGCGCGGAGACCCAGTACTTC. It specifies CASSPYFSAETQYF.